Listed below are T cell receptor beta chains from one sample, sequenced in a study of blood T cell repertoires in COVID-19. Data came from immunoSEQ multiplex PCR; TCRdb stores just in-frame clones and leaves some out. The sample shows some 460,000 clones, about 89% of them seen only once. The sequenced material came from peripheral blood. Receptors originate from a woman in her 30s with acute or convalescent COVID-19. Each CDR3 is given with its conserved first and last residue. A D gene is named only where the DNA matches it firmly. Not all rows give a size; the values are once, few, many and, for expanded clones, a class.

v_call	j_call	d_call	clone_size	cdr3_nt	cdr3_aa
TRBV18	TRBJ2-3	TRBD2	-	TGTGCCAGCTCACCGCAGATAGCGGGGGCCAGCACAGATACGCAGTATTTT	CASSPQIAGASTDTQYF
TRBV19	TRBJ2-5	TRBD2	-	TGTGCCAGTAGTATAGGACTAGCGGGGGGTCAAGAGACCCAGTACTTC	CASSIGLAGGQETQYF
TRBV9	TRBJ1-2	-	-	TGTGCCAGCAGGGGAGAGAGGAGCCTTGGCTACACCTTC	CASRGERSLGYTF
TRBV5-1	TRBJ1-3	TRBD1	-	TGCGCCAGCAGCCCCGGAGGGACAGACACCATATATTTT	CASSPGGTDTIYF
TRBV25-1	TRBJ1-2	TRBD1	-	TGTGCCAGCAGCGCGGGACAGGGTAGGGGCTACACCTTC	CASSAGQGRGYTF
TRBV5-1	TRBJ2-7	TRBD2	-	TGCGCCAGCAGCTTGCTGAGCGGGGGGCGAAACGAGCAGTACTTC	CASSLLSGGRNEQYF
TRBV25-1	TRBJ2-3	TRBD2	few	TGTGCCAGCAGGATCGGGACTAGCGGGGGAACTCGGGCAGATACGCAGTATTTT	CASRIGTSGGTRADTQYF
TRBV29-1	TRBJ1-2	-	once	TGCAGCGTTGAACCAAGACAGGACCAGAACTATGGCTACACCTTC	CSVEPRQDQNYGYTF
TRBV6-6	TRBJ1-5	-	-	TGTGCCTCAGCTGGGGGGGCGCTGAGCAATCAGCCCCAGCATTTT	CASAGGALSNQPQHF
TRBV5-1	TRBJ2-1	TRBD1	-	TGCGCCAGCAGCTTCGGGACAGGGGGACACAATGAGCAGTTCTTC	CASSFGTGGHNEQFF
TRBV27	TRBJ2-5	-	many	TGTGCCAGCAGCTCCCGGTCTTCCCAAGAGACCCAGTACTTC	CASSSRSSQETQYF
TRBV4-1	TRBJ2-7	-	-	TGCGCCAGCAGCCCAGCGGAAGGGGGTACCAGATACGAGCAGTACTTC	CASSPAEGGTRYEQYF
TRBV28	TRBJ2-7	TRBD2	-	TGTGCCAGCAGCGGGGGGATGGACCAACTGTCTCAGGCCTACGAGCAGTACTTC	CASSGGMDQLSQAYEQYF
TRBV28	TRBJ1-2	-	-	TGTGCCAGCAACAGGCTCCTCGGCGGGGGGCAGGGCTACACCTTC	CASNRLLGGGQGYTF
TRBV5-1	TRBJ2-3	TRBD2	once	TGCGCCAGCAGCTTGCCCCCGCACTCTAGCGGGGGGAGCACAGATACGCAGTATTTT	CASSLPPHSSGGSTDTQYF
TRBV6-5	TRBJ1-1	-	-	TGTGCCAGCAGGTTACAGGGAGGGACTGAAGCTTTCTTT	CASRLQGGTEAFF
TRBV10-2	TRBJ1-1	-	-	TGCGCCAGCAGTGAGTCGAGAGGCACTGAAGCTTTCTTT	CASSESRGTEAFF
TRBV7-2	TRBJ2-3	TRBD2	-	TGTGCCAGCAGCGCCCTAGCGGGGGGGCTTGGTGGTCGCGATACGCAGTATTTT	CASSALAGGLGGRDTQYF
TRBV19	TRBJ2-2	-	-	TGTGCCAGTAGTATATCTTCGACTGCCGCGAACACCGGGGAGCTGTTTTTT	CASSISSTAANTGELFF
TRBV19	TRBJ2-3	TRBD2	-	TGTGCCAGTAAAGTAGCGGGGGACATAAGCACAGATACGCAGTATTTT	CASKVAGDISTDTQYF
TRBV12-3/TRBV12-4	TRBJ1-2	-	few	TGTGCCAGCAGCCATAACTATGGCTACACCTTC	CASSHNYGYTF
TRBV11-2	TRBJ1-6	-	-	TGTGCCAGCAGCCACCGGGAACCGAACTATAATTCACCCCTCCACTTT	CASSHREPNYNSPLHF